Below, 28 T cell receptor beta chains from the same sample are listed, as sequenced in a study of T-cell reconstitution after alpha-beta-depleted transplantation in children. Molecular barcoding with unique molecular identifiers was used for the TCRbeta library. TCRdb reprocessed the PCR reads via MiXCR and lists one record per CDR3 protein. The repertoire holds 250,000 to 300,000 distinct CDR3 sequences, 9.9% seen once, with roughly a tenth in the top ten. Here the sequenced sample was PBMCs from the stem cell graft donor, taken from the stem cell graft. These receptors were taken from a human donor who donated a stem cell graft to a child with SCID.

The chain links TRBV12-3 or TRBV12-4 to TRBJ1-1, with D uncertain. The CDR3 runs to 15 residues. V lost 5 bases to trimming and J lost 0 bases, with 13 bases between them. The CDR3 reads CASSPRGIMNTEAFF. The CDR3 DNA reads as TGTGCCAGCAGTCCCCGGGGTATTATGAACACTGAAGCTTTCTTT.

In this sample, this clonotype turned up a few times. The gene calls are TRBV3-1 and TRBJ1-1; D is uncertain. This CDR3 region has 12 residues. CDR1 is LGHDT and CDR2 is YNNKEL in the germline V gene (reference sequence). The V end was cut by 6 bases, the J end by 7 bases, with 12 bases between. CDR3 loop: CASRSHKSEAFF. Here the CDR3 DNA reads TGTGCCAGCAGGAGCCATAAGAGTGAAGCTTTCTTT.

This chain links TRBV20-1 with TRBJ2-3; unclear D gene. The V gene's germline CDR1 is DFQATT and CDR2 SNEGSKA (reference sequence). Trimming took off 3 bases at V and 1 base at J, with 5 bases between the two ends. The length of the CDR3 is 12 residues. CDR3: CSASWGTDTQYF. The CDR3 DNA sequence: TGCAGTGCTAGTTGGGGCACAGATACGCAGTATTTT.

In this sample, this clonotype turned up a few times. The gene calls are TRBV5-6 and TRBJ2-3, with 8 bases aligning to TRBD1. The CDR3 extends over 17 amino acids. V shed 3 bases and J 2 bases; nucleotides not matched to a gene: 11. Germline V gene lookup returns CDR1 SGHDT and CDR2 YYEEEE. The chain's CDR3 is CASSSLRTGIATDTQYF. The CDR3 DNA is TGTGCCAGCAGCTCCTTAAGGACAGGGATCGCCACAGATACGCAGTATTTT.

This clonotype has ten or more counts. The CDR3 is CASSPRSLNLEAFF. As DNA, the CDR3 is TGTGCCAGCAGTCCGAGGTCACTGAACCTTGAAGCTTTCTTT. This chain connects TRBV12-3 or TRBV12-4 to TRBJ1-1; D gene ambiguous. The CDR3 has 14 amino acids. Trimming took off 5 bases at V and 7 bases at J, with 17 bases between the two ends.

The sample holds many counts of this clonotype. The chain is built from TRBV11-2 and TRBJ2-1; 14 nucleotides align to TRBD2. This CDR3 contains 18 residues. Germline V lookup: CDR1 SGHAT, CDR2 FQNNGV. The V and J ends lost 0 bases and 2 bases, in that order; junction bases with no gene match: 3. The CDR3 DNA follows: TGTGCCAGCAGCTTAGAGGGACTAGCGGGGGCCCCCTACAATGAGCAGTTCTTC. Protein sequence: CASSLEGLAGAPYNEQFF.

This clonotype was seen only a few times. The chain joins TRBV20-1 to TRBJ2-7; tentatively, D is TRBD1 or TRBD2 (5 bases each). There are 13 residues in the CDR3. The germline V and J ends were trimmed by 5 bases and 0 bases, with 11 bases remaining between them. In germline, CDR1 is DFQATT, CDR2 SNEGSKA (reference sequence). The CDR3 region is CSAGDPDSYEQYF. DNA of the CDR3: TGCAGTGCTGGGGACCCAGACTCCTACGAGCAGTACTTC.

This clonotype has only a few counts. The chain has TRBV6-1 and TRBJ1-3; D is ambiguous. V was pared by 6 bases and J by 2 bases, with 11 bases between. Germline V gene sequence: CDR1 MNHNS, CDR2 SASEGT. The CDR3 extends over 14 amino acids. The CDR3 region has the DNA TGTGCCAGCAGACCCCGGTTGCCTGGAAACACCATATATTTT. As protein: CASRPRLPGNTIYF.

This clonotype has more than one count but fewer than ten. The V gene is TRBV7-6, the J gene TRBJ1-3; 9 bases match TRBD1. Losses at the gene ends were 0 bases for V and 4 bases for J; bases not matched to a gene: 7. CDR1 and CDR2 (germline): SGHVS, FNYEAQ. This CDR3 is built from 17 residues. In DNA form, the CDR3 reads TGTGCCAGCAGCTTAGCAACAGGGGGCTTAGGCGGAAACACCATATATTTT. It specifies CASSLATGGLGGNTIYF.

This clonotype was recorded at least ten times. V is TRBV20-1 and J is TRBJ2-3, with 8 nucleotides matching TRBD1. The CDR3 runs 13 residues. The germline V gene encodes CDR1 DFQATT and CDR2 SNEGSKA (reference sequence). V dropped 5 bases and J dropped 7; count of bases not matched to a gene: 8. CDR3: CSAPGQGSNTQYF. In DNA, the CDR3 is TGCAGTGCTCCAGGACAGGGTTCAAATACGCAGTATTTT.

The chain is built from TRBV24-1 and TRBJ2-3; 10 positions match TRBD1. CDR1 is KGHDR and CDR2 is SFDVKD in the germline V gene. The CDR3 extends over 17 amino acids. Trimming cost V 5 bases and J 4 bases; bases outside gene matches: 11. The CDR3 reads CATSASPGQGIPDTQYF. The CDR3 DNA reads TGTGCCACCAGTGCCTCACCGGGACAGGGGATCCCAGATACGCAGTATTTT.

This clonotype was seen only a few times. V usage is TRBV12-3 or TRBV12-4 and J usage is TRBJ1-1; D is ambiguous. Trimming left V 2 bases short and J 3 bases short, with 10 bases between. The CDR3 sequence is 14 residues long. CDR3 bases: TGTGCCAGCAGTTTATCGGTCAGCTACACTGAAGCTTTCTTT. Its protein is CASSLSVSYTEAFF.

The gene calls are TRBV12-3 or TRBV12-4 and TRBJ2-3; D unresolved. The V end was cut by 0 bases, the J end by 0 bases, with 7 bases between. The CDR3 has 15 amino acids. The CDR3 DNA follows: TGTGCCAGCAGTTTAGCTGACGGGAGCACAGATACGCAGTATTTT. Protein: CASSLADGSTDTQYF.

This clonotype showed up just a few times. The rearrangement uses TRBV10-2 and TRBJ2-7, with a weak D call TRBD2 (5 bases). Germline values: CDR1 WSHSY, CDR2 SAAADI. The CDR3 runs 15 residues. Trimming took off 10 bases at V and 1 base at J, with 20 bases between the two ends. The CDR3: CATTATSDWSYEQYF. The CDR3, as DNA: TGCGCCACCACTGCCACCTCGGACTGGTCCTACGAGCAGTACTTC.

This clonotype was seen more than once but under ten times. The chain combines TRBV7-2 with TRBJ2-5, with 9 nucleotides matching TRBD2. Germline V gene sequence: CDR1 SGHTA, CDR2 FQGNSA. CDR3 length equals 14 residues. V lost 1 base, J lost 6 bases, and 3 bases stayed unmatched. The CDR3 DNA sequence: TGTGCCAGCAGCTTAGTGGCGGGAGGGCAGACCCAGTACTTC. Its protein product is CASSLVAGGQTQYF.

This clonotype was picked up a small number of times. This chain joins TRBV7-9 and TRBJ2-3, with D perhaps matching TRBD1 or TRBD2 (5 bases each). Germline V CDR1 and CDR2: SEHNR, FQNEAQ (reference sequence). V lost 2 bases to trimming and J lost 4 bases, with 13 bases between them. This CDR3 region has 15 residues. The CDR3 sequence: CASSLRGALADTQYF. The CDR3, as DNA: TGTGCCAGCAGCTTACGAGGGGCTCTGGCAGATACGCAGTATTTT.

This chain connects TRBV15 to TRBJ2-2; the D is unclear. This CDR3 spans 13 amino acids. Trimming removed 0 bases from V and 6 bases from J, with 5 bases in between. Germline V gene sequence: CDR1 LNHNV, CDR2 YYDKDF (reference sequence). CDR3 sequence reads: CATSRDVAGELFF. The CDR3 nucleotides read TGTGCCACCAGCAGAGACGTTGCCGGGGAGCTGTTTTTT.

Concerning this clonotype itself: With a much larger clone just one base away, this may be a read error. The chain links TRBV4-2 to TRBJ2-1, with 7 bases matching TRBD1. Germline V gives CDR1 LGHNA, CDR2 YNFKEQ. V lost 1 base and J lost 9; bases outside the gene matches: 6. CDR3 length: 14 amino acids. The CDR3 is CASSQVTGISEQFF. CDR3 coding DNA: TGTGCCAGCAGCCAAGTGACAGGGATTAGTGAGCAGTTCTTC.

The chain uses TRBV12-3 or TRBV12-4 and TRBJ2-1, with no clear D. The CDR3 loop spans 11 amino acids. V shed 3 bases and J shed 8 bases, with 5 bases lying between them. CDR3 loop: CASSFAHEQFF. Written as DNA, the CDR3 is TGTGCCAGCAGTTTTGCCCATGAGCAGTTCTTC.

This clonotype occurred a few times. This chain links TRBV27 with TRBJ2-3; 8 bases are shared with TRBD1. The germline V gene encodes CDR1 MNHEY and CDR2 SMNVEV (reference sequence). This CDR3 spans 17 amino acids. The V segment lost 0 bases and the J segment 5 bases; nucleotides outside the gene matches: 10. This chain's CDR3 is CASSLSKGRGLGDTQYF. The CDR3 DNA follows: TGTGCCAGCAGTTTATCGAAGGGCAGGGGGCTTGGAGATACGCAGTATTTT.

This clonotype was counted between two and nine times. The chain couples TRBV7-2 to TRBJ2-7; 9 positions match TRBD1. Germline V lookup: CDR1 SGHTA, CDR2 FQGNSA. The CDR3 length is 15 residues. The trim removed 3 bases at V and 3 bases at J, leaving 6 bases unmatched. This CDR3 is CASSFSGQGHYEQYF. In DNA, the CDR3 is TGTGCCAGCAGCTTCTCGGGACAGGGTCACTACGAGCAGTACTTC.

Only a few counts were recorded for this clonotype. The J gene is TRBJ2-7, the V gene TRBV4-2, with no clear D. The germline gives CDR1 LGHNA, CDR2 YNFKEQ. Trimming left V 4 bases short and J 5 bases short, with 12 bases between. The CDR3 contains 13 residues. CDR3 coding DNA: TGTGCCAGCAGCCTGGGTTCCTCGGACGAGCAGTACTTC. Translated: CASSLGSSDEQYF.

In its sample, this clonotype was seen a few times. This chain joins TRBV29-1 and TRBJ2-2; no definite D call. Germline CDR1 and CDR2: SQVTM and ANQGSEA. V was pared by 7 bases and J by 1 base, with 13 bases between. The CDR3 runs 14 residues. The CDR3 loop is CSAREVENTGELFF. The CDR3 DNA sequence: TGCAGCGCACGAGAGGTAGAGAACACCGGGGAGCTGTTTTTT.

This clonotype was recorded many times. The chain employs TRBV12-3 or TRBV12-4 and TRBJ2-1; tentatively, D is TRBD1 (6 bases). The CDR3 consists of 15 residues. Trimming took off 3 bases at V and 0 bases at J, with 9 bases between the two ends. CDR3 sequence reads: CASSLGHPSYNEQFF. The CDR3 DNA sequence: TGTGCCAGCAGTTTGGGACACCCCTCCTACAATGAGCAGTTCTTC.

This clonotype was observed a few times. The chain is built from TRBV10-2 and TRBJ2-2, with D possibly being TRBD2 (6 bases). V shed 3 bases and J shed 6 bases, with 14 bases lying between them. Germline assignment: CDR1 WSHSY and CDR2 SAAADI. CDR3 size: 15 residues. CDR3 sequence (DNA): TGCGCCAGCAGTGACGGGGGAAGGGGCTCCGGGGAGCTGTTTTTT. This encodes CASSDGGRGSGELFF.

V is TRBV19 and J is TRBJ1-5; D is unresolved. CDR3 length: 15 residues. V lost 1 base to trimming and J lost 2 bases, with 9 bases between them. Germline V CDR1 and CDR2: LNHDA, SQIVND (reference sequence). In DNA, the CDR3 is TGTGCCAGTAGTATAGGGTGGGTTGGCAATCAGCCCCAGCATTTT. As protein: CASSIGWVGNQPQHF.

The rearrangement links TRBV28 to TRBJ2-7, with 10 positions matching TRBD1. The CDR3 length is 17 residues. Germline V lookup: CDR1 MDHEN, CDR2 SYDVKM. V shed 6 bases, J shed 4 bases, and the junction held 15 bases outside the gene matches. CDR3: CASSSTGTGEALYEQYF. The CDR3 bases are TGTGCCAGCAGCAGTACCGGGACAGGGGAAGCTCTATACGAGCAGTACTTC.

This clonotype came up many times. The chain uses TRBV14 and TRBJ1-1; D is unclear. Germline CDR1 reads SGHDN; CDR2 reads FVKESK. The V end was cut by 3 bases, the J end by 2 bases, with 7 bases between. This CDR3 has 13 residues. CDR3: CASSHVPNTEAFF. CDR3 DNA sequence: TGTGCCAGCAGCCACGTCCCTAACACTGAAGCTTTCTTT.